Listed here is a single T cell receptor (beta chain). The antigen is undetermined. The sample belongs to a study of shared clonotypes between healthy human individuals. CDR3 length equals 15 residues. The germline V and J ends were trimmed by 8 bases and 4 bases, with 17 bases remaining between them. Germline V lookup: CDR1 SGHVS, CDR2 FQNEAQ. Study-wide findings and caveats: Shared across a few donors were approximately 5% of the naive CD4 clonotypes.

Selected positively for CCR7 and CD45RO-negative, naive CD8 cells excluded terminally differentiated effector memory CD45RA+ cells. TCRdb's table, derived via immunoSEQ multiplex PCR, lists solely in-frame clones and lacks some. The sample comprises about 700,000 clones, roughly nine tenths of which are singletons, and 20% to 25% rests with the top ten. The clonotype originates from a man aged 30-40 years in good health. This chain uses TRBV7-8 with TRBJ2-2; maybe TRBD1 (5 bases). Material: naive CD8+ T cells sorted from blood. CDR3 sequence reads: CASGPEGVVTGELFF. For the CDR3, the DNA is TGTGCCAGCGGCCCGGAAGGGGTGGTCACCGGGGAGCTGTTTTTT.